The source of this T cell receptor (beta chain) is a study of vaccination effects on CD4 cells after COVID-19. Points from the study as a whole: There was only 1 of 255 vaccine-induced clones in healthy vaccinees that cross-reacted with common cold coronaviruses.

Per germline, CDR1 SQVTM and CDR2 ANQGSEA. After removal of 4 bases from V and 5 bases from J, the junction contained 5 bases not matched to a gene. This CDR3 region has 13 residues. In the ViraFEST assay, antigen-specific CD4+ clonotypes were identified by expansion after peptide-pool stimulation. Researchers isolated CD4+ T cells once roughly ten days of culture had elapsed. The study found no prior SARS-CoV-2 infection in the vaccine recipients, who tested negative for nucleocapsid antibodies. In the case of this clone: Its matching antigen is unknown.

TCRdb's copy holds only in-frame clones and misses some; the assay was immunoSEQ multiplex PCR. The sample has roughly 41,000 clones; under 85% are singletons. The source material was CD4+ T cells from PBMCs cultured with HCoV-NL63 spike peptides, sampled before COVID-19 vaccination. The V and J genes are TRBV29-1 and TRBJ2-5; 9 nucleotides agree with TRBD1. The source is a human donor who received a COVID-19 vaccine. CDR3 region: CSVGGQGMETQYF. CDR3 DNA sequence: TGCAGCGTTGGGGGACAGGGTATGGAGACCCAGTACTTC.